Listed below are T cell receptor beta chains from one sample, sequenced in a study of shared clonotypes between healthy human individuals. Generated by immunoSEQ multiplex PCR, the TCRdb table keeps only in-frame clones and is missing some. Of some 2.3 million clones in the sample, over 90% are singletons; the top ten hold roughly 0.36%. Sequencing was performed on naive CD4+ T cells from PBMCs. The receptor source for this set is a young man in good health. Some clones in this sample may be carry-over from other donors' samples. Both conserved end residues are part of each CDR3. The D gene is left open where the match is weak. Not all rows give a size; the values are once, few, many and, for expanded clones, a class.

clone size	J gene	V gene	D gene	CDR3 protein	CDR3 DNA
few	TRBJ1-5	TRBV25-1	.	CASGDRGHGNQPQHF	TGTGCCAGCGGAGATCGGGGCCATGGTAATCAGCCCCAGCATTTT
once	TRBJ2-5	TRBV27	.	CASSLGRTFSRETQYF	TGTGCCAGCAGTCTCGGACGGACCTTCTCCAGGGAGACCCAGTACTTC
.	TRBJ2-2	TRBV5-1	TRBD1	CASTLGQHLITGELFF	TGCGCCAGCACCCTGGGACAGCACCTTATCACCGGGGAGCTGTTTTTT
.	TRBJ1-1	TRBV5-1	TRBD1	CASSSSGQALEAFF	TGCGCCAGCAGCAGCTCAGGACAGGCCCTTGAAGCTTTCTTT
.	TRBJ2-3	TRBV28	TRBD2	CASSLRGAGGGTDTQYF	TGTGCCAGCAGTTTGAGGGGAGCGGGAGGGGGCACAGATACGCAGTATTTT
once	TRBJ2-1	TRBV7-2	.	CASSSDINEQFF	TGTGCCAGCAGCTCTGATATCAATGAGCAGTTCTTC
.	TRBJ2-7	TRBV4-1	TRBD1	CASSQEFRDSYEQYF	TGCGCCAGCAGCCAAGAGTTTCGGGACAGCTACGAGCAGTACTTC
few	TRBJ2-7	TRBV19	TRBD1	CASSPGTGFYEQYF	TGTGCCAGTAGTCCCGGGACAGGGTTCTACGAGCAGTACTTC
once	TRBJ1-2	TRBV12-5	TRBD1	CASGFHTGQGGGYTF	TGTGCTAGTGGTTTCCATACCGGACAGGGTGGAGGCTACACCTTC
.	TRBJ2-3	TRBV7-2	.	CASSSGLTTDTQYF	TGTGCCAGCAGCTCCGGACTAACTACAGATACGCAGTATTTT
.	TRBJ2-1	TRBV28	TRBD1	CASSFHGQGRYNEQFF	TGTGCCAGCAGTTTCCACGGACAGGGGAGATACAATGAGCAGTTCTTC
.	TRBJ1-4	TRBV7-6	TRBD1	CASSLAPGQGNEKLFF	TGTGCCAGCAGCTTAGCGCCGGGACAGGGTAATGAAAAACTGTTTTTT
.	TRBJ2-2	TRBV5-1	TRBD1	CASSPDRVYTGELFF	TGCGCCAGCAGCCCGGACAGGGTATACACCGGGGAGCTGTTTTTT
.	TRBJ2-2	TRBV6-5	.	CASSYSYQLPAGELFF	TGTGCCAGCAGTTACTCTTACCAGCTACCCGCCGGGGAGCTGTTTTTT
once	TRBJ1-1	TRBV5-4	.	CASSLLDPNTEAFF	TGTGCCAGCAGCTTGTTGGACCCGAACACTGAAGCTTTCTTT
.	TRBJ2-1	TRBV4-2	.	CASSQVDRNEQFF	TGTGCCAGCAGCCAAGTGGATAGGAATGAGCAGTTCTTC
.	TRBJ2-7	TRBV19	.	CASSVAAKISEQYF	TGTGCCAGTAGTGTTGCAGCGAAGATTTCCGAGCAGTACTTC
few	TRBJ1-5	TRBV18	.	CASSPGSNQPQHF	TGTGCCAGCTCACCGGGCAGCAATCAGCCCCAGCATTTT
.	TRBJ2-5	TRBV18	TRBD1	CASSARDRGQETQYF	TGTGCCAGCTCAGCCCGGGACAGAGGACAAGAGACCCAGTACTTC
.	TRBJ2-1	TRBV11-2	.	CASSFPGTGNEQFF	TGTGCCAGCAGCTTTCCCGGGACGGGTAATGAGCAGTTCTTC
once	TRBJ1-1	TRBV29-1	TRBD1	CSGSDRGTEAFF	TGCAGCGGATCGGACAGGGGAACTGAAGCTTTCTTT
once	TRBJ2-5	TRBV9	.	CASSRPGTIETQYF	TGTGCCAGCAGCAGACCGGGGACAATAGAGACCCAGTACTTC
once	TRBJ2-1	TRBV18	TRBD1	CASSPYLQGSPYNEQFF	TGTGCCAGCTCACCGTATCTACAGGGGAGTCCCTACAATGAGCAGTTCTTC
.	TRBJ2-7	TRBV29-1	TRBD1	CSVIYGTGPREQYF	TGCAGCGTGATATACGGGACAGGGCCGCGAGAGCAGTACTTC
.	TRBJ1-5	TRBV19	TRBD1	CASRLTGGGGNQPQHF	TGTGCCAGTCGACTGACAGGGGGCGGCGGCAATCAGCCCCAGCATTTT
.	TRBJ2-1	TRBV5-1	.	CASSQRPDALLNNEQFF	TGCGCCAGCAGCCAACGCCCTGATGCCCTTCTTAACAATGAGCAGTTCTTC
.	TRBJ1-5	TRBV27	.	CASSLSMDSNQPQHF	TGTGCCAGCAGTTTATCGATGGATAGCAATCAGCCCCAGCATTTT
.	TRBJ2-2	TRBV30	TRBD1	CAWSVQGATGELFF	TGTGCCTGGAGTGTCCAGGGGGCCACCGGGGAGCTGTTTTTT
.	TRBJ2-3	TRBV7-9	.	CASSLAYLGPHADTQYF	TGTGCCAGCAGCTTAGCGTATCTGGGACCCCATGCAGATACGCAGTATTTT
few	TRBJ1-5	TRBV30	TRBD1	CAWSGTGYQPQHF	TGTGCCTGGAGTGGGACAGGTTATCAGCCCCAGCATTTT
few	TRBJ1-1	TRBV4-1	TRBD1	CASSPQRSTGADTEAFF	TGCGCCAGCAGCCCACAAAGATCGACAGGGGCGGACACTGAAGCTTTCTTT
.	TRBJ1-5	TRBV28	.	CASSPSSSHNQPQHF	TGTGCCAGCAGCCCTTCCAGCAGTCACAATCAGCCCCAGCATTTT
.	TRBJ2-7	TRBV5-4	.	CASSLVSGRREQYF	TGTGCCAGCAGCCTTGTATCTGGTAGGAGGGAGCAGTACTTC
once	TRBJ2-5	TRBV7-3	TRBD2	CASSVRGAKETQYF	TGTGCCAGCAGTGTGCGGGGGGCCAAAGAGACCCAGTACTTC
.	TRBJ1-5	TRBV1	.	CTSSHHRTGPQHF	TGCACCAGCAGCCATCACCGGACAGGGCCCCAGCATTTT
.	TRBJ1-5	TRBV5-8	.	CASSLRSSNQPQHF	TGTGCCAGCAGCTTAAGGTCTAGCAATCAGCCCCAGCATTTT
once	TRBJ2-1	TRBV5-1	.	CASSLAAYRGNEQFF	TGCGCCAGCAGCTTGGCGGCTTATCGGGGGAATGAGCAGTTCTTC
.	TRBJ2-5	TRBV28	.	CASSLGPFGETQYF	TGTGCCAGCAGTTTGGGGCCGTTTGGGGAGACCCAGTACTTC
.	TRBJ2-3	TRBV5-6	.	CASSLVWGPGDTQYF	TGTGCCAGCAGCTTGGTGTGGGGGCCGGGAGATACGCAGTATTTT
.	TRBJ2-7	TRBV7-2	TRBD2	CASSLAGAGLGPYEQYF	TGTGCCAGCAGCTTAGCCGGAGCGGGACTAGGACCTTACGAGCAGTACTTC
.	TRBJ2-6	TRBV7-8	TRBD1	CASSPGTDGWANVLTF	TGTGCCAGCAGCCCAGGGACAGACGGATGGGCCAACGTCCTGACTTTC
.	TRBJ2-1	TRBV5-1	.	CASSLGNYNEQFF	TGCGCCAGCAGCTTGGGTAACTACAATGAGCAGTTCTTC
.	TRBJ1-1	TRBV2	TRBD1	CASSPKTGGYTEAFF	TGTGCCAGCAGTCCCAAGACAGGGGGTTACACTGAAGCTTTCTTT
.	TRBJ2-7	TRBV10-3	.	CAISGITSYEQYF	TGTGCCATCAGTGGGATTACCTCCTACGAGCAGTACTTC